This T cell receptor beta chain originates from a study of TET2 disruption in CD19-targeted CAR T cells. The repertoire was sequenced with immunoSEQ multiplex PCR; TCRdb's copy has only in-frame clones and lacks some. This sample's table reports around 27,000 clones. The CDR3 consists of 16 residues. CDR1 LNHDA and CDR2 SQIVND come from the germline V gene (reference sequence). Noted treatment: autologous CTL019 cells: CD19 CAR with 4-1BB and CD3 zeta domains. TCR zeta and 4-1BB domains were built into the CD19 CAR. The starting T cells for CTL019 came from a peripheral blood leukapheresis. Points on this clone: Its antigen is unknown. The read finishes 3 residues shy of the CDR3 end, and the germline J gene is used to complete it.

This receptor was identified in a man aged 65 to 85 with chronic lymphocytic leukemia. The gene calls are TRBV19 and TRBJ1-2, with a tentative D call TRBD1 (5 bases). Sample: CD8- CAR+ T cells sorted from cultured blood T cells, taken for CD19 CAR T cell therapy. This sample's subset: CD8-negative CAR-positive T cells from the infusion product. The CDR3 spells CASRSGTSGATDTYTF. The DNA read from the CDR3 is TGTGCCAGTAGGAGTGGGACTAGCGGGGCCACAGATACC.